Following are 28 T cell receptor beta chains from one sample sequenced in a study of T cell clonality in common variable immunodeficiency. Assay: immunoSEQ multiplex PCR; the TCRdb copy retains only in-frame clones and omits some. Listed for the sample are approximately 40,000 clones, none seen a single time. Sequencing was performed on peripheral blood mononuclear cells. These receptors came from a person aged 18-70 years in good health.

This clone was recorded a few times. The read is 3 residues too short to cover the CDR3 end, so that end is filled in from the germline J gene. The rearrangement uses TRBV7-8 and TRBJ1-2; D possibly corresponds to TRBD1 (6 bases). CDR3 size: 15 residues. Trimming removed 1 base from V and 3 bases from J, with 12 bases in between. Per germline, CDR1 SGHVS and CDR2 FQNEAQ. The CDR3 sequence is CASSLEAGVYYGYTF. The CDR3 DNA, read in part, is TGTGCCAGCAGCTTAGAGGCAGGGGTGTACTATGGC.

This clone has at least ten counts. The sequenced fragment ends 3 residues before the CDR3 boundary, so the rest is inferred from the germline J gene. This chain joins TRBV5-1 and TRBJ1-1; D perhaps matches TRBD1 (5 bases). Germline assignment: CDR1 SGHRS and CDR2 YFSETQ. The CDR3 extends over 14 amino acids. V was cut by 2 bases and J by 3 bases, with 11 bases left in between. The CDR3 sequence: CASSFRGKDTEAFF. CDR3 DNA (partial): TGCGCCAGCAGCTTTCGGGGGAAAGACACTGAA.

This clone was observed at least ten times. The read falls 3 residues short of the CDR3 end, and the missing part is taken from the germline J gene. V and J are TRBV5-1 and TRBJ1-2; TRBD1 matches at 7 bases. V lost 5 bases, J lost 0 bases, and 7 bases stayed unmatched. Germline-derived CDR1 and CDR2 are SGHRS and YFSETQ. The CDR3 extends over 15 amino acids. CDR3 bases read: TGCGCCAGCAGACGGGACAGTTCTTCTAACTATGGC. Its protein product is CASRRDSSSNYG. The CDR3 as a whole reads CASRRDSSSNYGYTF. Full variable domain (rest looked up from reference TRBV5-1 and TRBJ1-2): KAGVTQTPRYLIKTRGQQVTLSCSPISGHRSVSWYQQTPGQGLQFLFEYFSETQRNKGNFPGRFSGRQFSNSRSEMNVSTLELGDSALYLCASRRDSSSNYGYTFGSGTRLTVV.

Ten or more counts support this clone. At one end, the junction sequence differs from germline, possibly due to a read error. The read ends 3 residues early relative to the CDR3; the germline J gene fills the gap. The chain links TRBV7-7 to TRBJ2-1; tentatively, D is TRBD2 (6 bases). The length of the CDR3 is 13 residues. The germline CDR1 and CDR2 sequences are SSHAT and FNYEAQ (reference sequence). CDR3 DNA, as far as it was read: TGTGCTAGCAGCTTTTTGGCCGGGGGTGAG. It encodes CASSFLAGGE. The entire CDR3 protein reads CASSFLAGGEQFF.

This clone is categorized as medium-sized. The sequenced fragment ends 3 residues before the CDR3 boundary, so the rest is inferred from the germline J gene. The rearrangement joins TRBV11-3 to TRBJ1-1, with D uncertain. V was shortened by 0 bases and J by 5 bases, with 13 bases between the two germline ends. Germline CDR1 SGHNT, CDR2 YENEEA. The CDR3 has 15 amino acids. CDR3 sequence reads: CASSLDLTGSTEAFF. The covered CDR3 bases are TGTGCCAGCAGCTTAGATCTGACGGGGAGTACTGAA.

This clone was detected many times. The missing CDR3 end, 3 residues past where the read stops, is filled in from the germline J gene. The J gene is TRBJ2-3, the V gene TRBV20-1, with 8 nucleotides matching TRBD2. Germline loops: CDR1 DFQATT, CDR2 SNEGSKA (reference sequence). The CDR3 is made up of 13 amino acids. With V trimmed by 5 bases and J by 6 bases, 7 bases remained unmatched. The sequenced part of the CDR3 DNA is TGCAGTGCTCGCGGGACTAGACTGGATACG. Amino acid sequence: CSARGTRLDT. The full CDR3 is CSARGTRLDTQYF.

By proportion, this clone is medium-sized. Read sequence stops 3 residues before the CDR3 end, and the germline J gene provides the missing end. J is TRBJ2-3 and V is TRBV6-1; D is possibly TRBD1 (5 bases). The ends were cut back, 0 bases at V and 4 bases at J, with 8 bases in the middle. Per germline, CDR1 MNHNS and CDR2 SASEGT. CDR3 length: 14 amino acids. The CDR3: CASSEAPQADTQYF. CDR3 bases read: TGTGCCAGCAGTGAAGCGCCACAGGCAGATACG.

This clone appeared many times. Coverage ceases 3 residues before the CDR3 finishes, and the germline J gene fills in the end. V and J are TRBV19 and TRBJ2-1, with D uncertain. This CDR3 is 12 amino acids long. CDR1 is LNHDA, CDR2 SQIVND, per germline (reference sequence). Deletions cut 7 bases from V and 7 bases from J, with 11 bases between. This CDR3 reads CASNRGRNEQFF. Partial CDR3 DNA: TGTGCCAGTAACCGAGGTCGTAATGAG.

This clone has at least ten counts. The read finishes 3 residues shy of the CDR3 end, and the germline J gene is used to complete it. V is TRBV6-1 and J is TRBJ1-6, with 7 bases matching TRBD1. This CDR3 region has 14 residues. The V gene end was trimmed by 4 bases and the J gene end by 3 bases; junction bases not matched to a gene: 0. The germline V gene encodes CDR1 MNHNS and CDR2 SASEGT. The CDR3 spells CASSGQGYNSPLHF. Partial CDR3 DNA: TGTGCCAGCAGTGGACAGGGCTATAATTCACCC.

This clone occurred many times. The read ends 3 residues shy of where the CDR3 ends; the end is completed using the germline J gene. V is TRBV12-3 or TRBV12-4 and J is TRBJ2-3; 9 nucleotides align to TRBD1. This CDR3 has 16 residues. V shed 2 bases and J 0 bases; nucleotides not matched to a gene: 3. CDR3 DNA, as far as it was read: TGTGCCAGCAGTTTATACAGGGGGCCTAGCACAGATACG. Residues: CASSLYRGPSTDT. The full CDR3 protein reads CASSLYRGPSTDTQYF.

This clone was counted at least ten times. Sequencing ends 3 residues short of the CDR3 end; the germline J gene provides the rest. The chain recombines TRBV28 with TRBJ1-2, with a tentative D call TRBD1 (5 bases). This CDR3 is built from 15 residues. Germline V gives CDR1 MDHEN, CDR2 SYDVKM. CDR3 loop: CASTTTGVFMEGYTF. Partial CDR3 DNA: TGTGCCAGCACCACAACGGGGGTTTTCATGGAGGGC.

Concerning this clone itself: The missing CDR3 end, 3 residues past where the read stops, is filled in from the germline J gene. This chain joins TRBV7-7 and TRBJ1-5; D not resolved. This CDR3 contains 18 residues. Looked up from germline, CDR1 is SSHAT and CDR2 is FNYEAQ (reference sequence). The germline V and J ends were trimmed by 5 bases and 0 bases, with 20 bases remaining between them. The sequenced CDR3 bases are TGTGCCAGCAGCCCTCTTGGGCCCACAGTTAATAGCAATCAGCCC. This translates into CASSPLGPTVNSNQP. The entire CDR3 is CASSPLGPTVNSNQPQHF.

Concerning this clone: The read terminates 3 residues ahead of where the CDR3 ends, so the germline J gene completes it. The J gene is TRBJ1-4, the V gene TRBV20-1, with 9 bases aligning to TRBD1. The junction had 9 bases not matched to a gene; V was cut back by 3 bases and J by 10 bases. The CDR3 is 14 amino acids. CDR1 and CDR2 (germline): DFQATT, SNEGSKA (reference sequence). CDR3 bases read: TGCAGTGCTAGGGCCGGGACAGGGCAGGGAAAA. Amino acid sequence: CSARAGTGQGK. The whole CDR3 protein is CSARAGTGQGKLFF.

This clone was detected ten times or more. The read gets to within 3 residues of the CDR3 end, and the germline J gene fills in the rest. The chain combines TRBV20-1 with TRBJ2-2; perhaps TRBD2 as D (5 bases). The ends were cut back, 2 bases at V and 5 bases at J, with 15 bases in the middle. This CDR3 comprises 15 residues. Germline V gene data show CDR1 as DFQATT and CDR2 as SNEGSKA (reference sequence). CDR3 DNA, as far as it was read: TGCAGTGCTAGACCCCTGCCGGGGTCTACCGGGGAG. Encoded protein: CSARPLPGSTGE. The whole CDR3 is CSARPLPGSTGELFF.

This clone appeared many times. The read terminates 3 residues ahead of where the CDR3 ends, so the germline J gene completes it. The V gene is TRBV12-3 or TRBV12-4, the J gene TRBJ2-5, with 10 bases that match TRBD1. V lost 3 bases, J lost 5 bases, and 6 bases stayed unmatched. The CDR3 consists of 15 residues. The chain's CDR3 is CASSLGTGDVETQYF. CDR3 DNA (partial): TGTGCCAGCAGTTTGGGGACAGGGGACGTCGAGACC.

The sample holds many counts of this clone. The CDR3 end is not reached by the read, which stops 3 residues before it; the germline J gene fills it in. The chain employs TRBV28 and TRBJ2-7, with D perhaps matching TRBD1 (5 bases). CDR3 length: 14 amino acids. Trimming cost V 1 base and J 0 bases, with 7 bases left between them. Germline CDR1 MDHEN, CDR2 SYDVKM. This CDR3 reads CASSLLDSSYEQYF. The sequenced CDR3 bases are TGTGCCAGCAGTTTATTAGACAGCTCCTACGAG.

The table lists this clone with many counts. The CDR3 spells CAISPGMNTEAFF. The covered CDR3 bases are TGTGCCATCAGTCCAGGTATGAACACTGAA. This sequence joins TRBV10-3 and TRBJ1-1; the D is unclear. The observed sequence ends 3 residues before the CDR3 terminus, with the missing tail filled in from the germline J gene. Germline CDR1 reads ENHRY; CDR2 reads SYGVKD. The CDR3 is made up of 13 amino acids. Between the trimmed V and J ends, which lost 5 bases and 0 bases, there was a span of 7 bases.

This clone was recorded at least ten times. The read falls 3 residues short of the CDR3 end, and the missing part is taken from the germline J gene. This rearrangement joins TRBV19 to TRBJ1-2; weak D call: TRBD1 (5 bases). CDR3 length: 13 residues. Germline values: CDR1 LNHDA, CDR2 SQIVND (reference sequence). The CDR3 is CASRTRTRQSYTF. The DNA read from the CDR3 is TGTGCCAGTAGGACCCGAACACGACAGAGC. The complete variable domain, with remaining parts taken from reference TRBV19 and TRBJ1-2, reads DGGITQSPKYLFRKEGQNVTLSCEQNLNHDAMYWYRQDPGQGLRLIYYSQIVNDFQKGDIAEGYSVSREKKESFPLTVTSAQKNPTAFYLCASRTRTRQSYTFGSGTRLTVV.

The sample holds many counts of this clone. Read coverage stops 3 residues before the CDR3 terminus; the germline J gene supplies the remainder. The chain uses TRBV7-9 and TRBJ2-2; 7 bases are shared with TRBD1. CDR3 length equals 14 residues. J was trimmed by 6 bases and V by 5 bases; bases with no gene match: 6. Looked up from germline, CDR1 is SEHNR and CDR2 is FQNEAQ (reference sequence). This chain's CDR3 is CASSVQGPPGELFF. The part of the CDR3 DNA that was read is TGTGCCAGCAGCGTACAGGGGCCCCCCGGGGAG.

This clone was seen at least ten times. An end of the junction does not agree with germline; a read error may underlie this. The sequenced fragment ends 3 residues before the CDR3 boundary, so the rest is inferred from the germline J gene. The rearrangement uses TRBV20-1 and TRBJ2-7, with 7 bases aligning to TRBD1. CDR1 DFQATT and CDR2 SNEGSKA come from the germline V gene (reference sequence). The CDR3 loop spans 11 amino acids. Incomplete CDR3 DNA: TGCAGTGCGAGAGACAGGGCCGAG. It translates to CSARDRAE. The CDR3, in full, reads CSARDRAEQYF.

This clone has a count of ten or more. The CDR3 extends 3 residues past the end of the read, so its final part is completed from the germline J gene. This chain links TRBV5-1 with TRBJ1-2; TRBD1 might be the D (5 bases). Per the germline V gene, CDR1 is SGHRS and CDR2 is YFSETQ. The length of the CDR3 is 16 residues. With 0 bases removed from V and 6 bases from J, the gap between germline ends came to 18 bases. The sequenced CDR3 bases are TGCGCCAGCAGCTTGGTCCGCGATTTGGGGGGTGATGGC. Amino acids: CASSLVRDLGGDG. The entire CDR3 is CASSLVRDLGGDGYTF.

This clone was observed at least ten times. Read sequence stops 3 residues before the CDR3 end, and the germline J gene provides the missing end. This chain connects TRBV9 to TRBJ2-3; no reliable D call. Germline lookup yields CDR1 SGDLS and CDR2 YYNGEE. Trimming shortened V by 0 bases and J by 3 bases, and 14 bases separated the two germline ends. The CDR3 runs 16 residues. The CDR3 spells CASSVGPEQRTDTQYF. CDR3 DNA (partial): TGTGCCAGCAGCGTAGGCCCTGAACAAAGAACAGATACG.

The sample holds many counts of this clone. The read terminates 3 residues ahead of where the CDR3 ends, so the germline J gene completes it. The V gene is TRBV7-8, the J gene TRBJ1-1; 7 bases match TRBD1. Germline trimming cut 3 bases from V and 1 base from J; bases unmatched to any gene: 5. Germline CDR1 and CDR2: SGHVS and FQNEAQ. The CDR3 extends over 15 amino acids. The CDR3 bases that were read are TGTGCCAGCAGCTTCCAGACAGGGACGAACACTGAA. Translation gives CASSFQTGTNTE. The full CDR3 is CASSFQTGTNTEAFF.

This clone was seen repeatedly, ten times or more. The missing CDR3 end, 3 residues past where the read stops, is filled in from the germline J gene. The chain recombines TRBV30 with TRBJ1-5; D gene ambiguous. V lost 1 base and J 5 bases, leaving 9 bases between the germline ends. Germline V lookup: CDR1 GTSNPN, CDR2 SVGIG (reference sequence). CDR3 length: 13 amino acids. The CDR3 bases that were read are TGTGCCTGGAGTGGAGGCTTACATCAGCCC. As protein: CAWSGGLHQP. The whole CDR3 is CAWSGGLHQPQHF.

This clone was seen ten or more times. The read ends 3 residues before the CDR3 terminus; that terminus is restored from the germline J gene. This sequence joins TRBV19 and TRBJ2-5, with D unclear. The germline gives CDR1 LNHDA, CDR2 SQIVND (reference sequence). V shed 6 bases and J shed 0 bases, with 5 bases lying between them. The CDR3 is made up of 12 amino acids. The part of the CDR3 DNA that was read is TGTGCCAGTAGCCAGTACCAAGAGACC. Translating gives CASSQYQET. The full-length CDR3 reads as CASSQYQETQYF.

In this sample, this clone turned up many times. The read is 3 residues too short to cover the CDR3 end, so that end is filled in from the germline J gene. This chain links TRBV15 with TRBJ2-7; TRBD1 might be the D (6 bases). Between the trimmed V and J ends, which lost 4 bases and 3 bases, there was a span of 13 bases. There are 14 residues in the CDR3. The V gene's germline CDR1 is LNHNV and CDR2 YYDKDF (reference sequence). CDR3 sequence reads: CATSTPGQSYEQYF. The part of the CDR3 DNA that was read is TGTGCCACCAGCACCCCAGGACAGAGCTACGAG. Complete variable domain (other parts from reference TRBV15 and TRBJ2-7): DAMVIQNPRYQVTQFGKPVTLSCSQTLNHNVMYWYQQKSSQAPKLLFHYYDKDFNNEADTPDNFQSRRPNTSFCFLDIRSPGLGDTAMYLCATSTPGQSYEQYFGPGTRLTVT.

This clone was observed many times. Sequencing ends 3 residues short of the CDR3 end; the germline J gene provides the rest. The V and J genes are TRBV9 and TRBJ2-3, with a possible D match to TRBD1 (5 bases). The CDR3 covers 14 residues. Germline lookup yields CDR1 SGDLS and CDR2 YYNGEE. The germline V and J ends were trimmed by 2 bases and 2 bases, with 9 bases remaining between them. Partial CDR3 DNA: TGTGCCAGCAGCGTGGGGCGGCCCACAGATACG. This codes for CASSVGRPTDT. The CDR3 in full is CASSVGRPTDTQYF.

This clone was counted ten times or more. With the read ending 3 residues before the CDR3 end, the germline J gene is used to fill in that end. The chain recombines TRBV20-1 with TRBJ2-1; TRBD1 matches 7 bases. The CDR3 loop spans 14 amino acids. V dropped 4 bases and J dropped 7; count of bases not matched to a gene: 10. Germline CDR1 and CDR2: DFQATT and SNEGSKA (reference sequence). CDR3 amino acids: CSAIRTGYSNEQFF. The CDR3 bases that were read are TGCAGTGCTATCAGGACAGGATATTCGAATGAG.